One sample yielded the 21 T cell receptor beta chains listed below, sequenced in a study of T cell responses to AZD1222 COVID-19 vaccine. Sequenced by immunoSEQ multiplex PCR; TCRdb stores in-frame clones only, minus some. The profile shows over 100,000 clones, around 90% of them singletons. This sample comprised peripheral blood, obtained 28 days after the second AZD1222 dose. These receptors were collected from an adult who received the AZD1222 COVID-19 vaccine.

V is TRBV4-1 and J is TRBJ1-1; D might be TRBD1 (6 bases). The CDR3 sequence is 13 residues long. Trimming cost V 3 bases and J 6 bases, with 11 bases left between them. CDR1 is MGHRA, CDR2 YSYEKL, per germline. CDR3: CASSQQTGSEAFF. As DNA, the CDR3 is TGCGCCAGCAGCCAGCAGACAGGCTCTGAAGCTTTCTTT.

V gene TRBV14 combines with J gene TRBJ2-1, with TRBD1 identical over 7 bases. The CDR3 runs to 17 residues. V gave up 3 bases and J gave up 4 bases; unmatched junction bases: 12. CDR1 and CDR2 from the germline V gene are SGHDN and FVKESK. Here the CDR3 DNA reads TGTGCCAGCAGCCATCACACAGGGGCTGGGATTTACAATGAGCAGTTCTTC. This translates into CASSHHTGAGIYNEQFF.

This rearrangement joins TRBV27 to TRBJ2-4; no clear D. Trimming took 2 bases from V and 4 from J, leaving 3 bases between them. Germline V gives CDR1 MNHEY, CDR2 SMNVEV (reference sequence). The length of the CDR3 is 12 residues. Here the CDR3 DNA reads TGTGCCAGCAGTTTAGGAAAAAACATTCAGTACTTC. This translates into CASSLGKNIQYF.

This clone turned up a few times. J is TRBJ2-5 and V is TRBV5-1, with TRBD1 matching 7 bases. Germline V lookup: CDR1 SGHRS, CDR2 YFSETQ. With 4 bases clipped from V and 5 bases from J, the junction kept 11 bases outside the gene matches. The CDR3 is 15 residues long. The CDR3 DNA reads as TGCGCCAGCAGCCTGGGGACAGATCGGGTGGAGACCCAGTACTTC. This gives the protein CASSLGTDRVETQYF.

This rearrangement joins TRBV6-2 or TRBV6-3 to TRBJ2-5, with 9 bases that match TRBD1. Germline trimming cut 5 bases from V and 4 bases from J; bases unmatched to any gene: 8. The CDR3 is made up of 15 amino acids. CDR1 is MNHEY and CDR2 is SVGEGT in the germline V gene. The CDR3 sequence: CASSRLRQGGETQYF. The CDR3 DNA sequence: TGTGCCAGCAGTCGCCTACGACAGGGGGGAGAGACCCAGTACTTC.

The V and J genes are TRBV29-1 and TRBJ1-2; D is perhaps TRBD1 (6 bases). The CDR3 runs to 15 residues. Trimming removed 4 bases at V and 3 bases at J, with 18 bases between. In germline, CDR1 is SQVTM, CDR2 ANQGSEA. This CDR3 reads CSVVPSNRADYGYTF. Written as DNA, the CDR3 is TGCAGCGTTGTTCCTTCCAACAGGGCCGACTATGGCTACACCTTC.

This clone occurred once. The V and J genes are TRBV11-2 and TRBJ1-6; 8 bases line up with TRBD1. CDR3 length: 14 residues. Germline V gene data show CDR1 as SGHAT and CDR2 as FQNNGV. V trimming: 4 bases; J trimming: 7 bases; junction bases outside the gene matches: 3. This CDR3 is CASSSRTGNSPLHF. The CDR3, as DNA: TGTGCCAGCAGCTCCCGGACAGGGAATTCACCCCTCCACTTT. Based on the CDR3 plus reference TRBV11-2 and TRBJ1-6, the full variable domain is EAGVAQSPRYKIIEKRQSVAFWCNPISGHATLYWYQQILGQGPKLLIQFQNNGVVDDSQLPKDRFSAERLKGVDSTLKIQPAKLEDSAVYLCASSSRTGNSPLHFGNGTRLTVT.

The CDR3 loop is CAIRGADRERTEAFF. In DNA, the CDR3 is TGTGCCATCAGGGGGGCTGACAGGGAAAGGACTGAAGCTTTCTTT. The V call is TRBV10-3, the J call TRBJ1-1; 7 positions match TRBD1. The CDR3 extends over 15 amino acids. In germline, CDR1 is ENHRY, CDR2 SYGVKD. V was pared by 6 bases and J by 5 bases, with 12 bases of the junction left unmatched.

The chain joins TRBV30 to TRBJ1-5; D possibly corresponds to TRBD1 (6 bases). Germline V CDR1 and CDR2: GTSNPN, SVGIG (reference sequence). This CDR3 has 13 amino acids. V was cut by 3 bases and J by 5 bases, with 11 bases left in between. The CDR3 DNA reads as TGTGCCTGGAGGGACAGCAGATATCAGCCCCAGCATTTT. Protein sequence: CAWRDSRYQPQHF.

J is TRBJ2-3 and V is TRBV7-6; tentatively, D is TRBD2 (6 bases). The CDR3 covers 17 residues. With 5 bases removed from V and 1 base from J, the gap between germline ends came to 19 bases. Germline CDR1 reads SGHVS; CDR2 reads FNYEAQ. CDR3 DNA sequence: TGTGCCAGCAGCCACCCCCCCGCGGGGTTGCGCACAGATACGCAGTATTTT. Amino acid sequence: CASSHPPAGLRTDTQYF. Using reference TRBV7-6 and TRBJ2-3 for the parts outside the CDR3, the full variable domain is GAGVSQSPRYKVTKRGQDVALRCDPISGHVSLYWYRQALGQGPEFLTYFNYEAQQDKSGLPNDRFSAERPEGSISTLTIQRTEQRDSAMYRCASSHPPAGLRTDTQYFGPGTRLTVL.

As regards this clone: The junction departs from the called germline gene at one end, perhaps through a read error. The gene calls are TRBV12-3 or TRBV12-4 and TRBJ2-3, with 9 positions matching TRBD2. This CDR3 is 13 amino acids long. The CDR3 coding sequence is TGTGCCAGCAGTTTAGCGCAGGGGACTAGCCGAAACTTT. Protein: CASSLAQGTSRNF.

The CDR3 sequence: CASSQDWDSWLGGRQYF. The CDR3 DNA sequence: TGTGCCAGCAGCCAAGACTGGGACAGCTGGTTGGGGGGAAGGCAGTACTTC. The J gene is TRBJ2-7, the V gene TRBV3-1 (or the pseudogene TRBV3-2); a possible D gene is TRBD1 (7 bases). Trimming left V 0 bases short and J 9 bases short, with 24 bases between. The CDR3 is made up of 17 amino acids. Germline V gives CDR1 LGHDT, CDR2 YNNKEL (reference sequence).

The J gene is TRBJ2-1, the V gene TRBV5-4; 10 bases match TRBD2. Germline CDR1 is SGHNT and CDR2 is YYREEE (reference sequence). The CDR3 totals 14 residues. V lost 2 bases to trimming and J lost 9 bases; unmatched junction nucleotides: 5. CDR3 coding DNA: TGTGCCAGCAGCTTCCTAGCGGGAGACATTGAGCAGTTCTTC. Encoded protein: CASSFLAGDIEQFF.

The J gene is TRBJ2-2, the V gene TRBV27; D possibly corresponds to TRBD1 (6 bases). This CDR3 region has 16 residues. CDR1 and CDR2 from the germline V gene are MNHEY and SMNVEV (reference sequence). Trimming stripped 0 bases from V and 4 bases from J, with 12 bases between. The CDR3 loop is CASSLSQGYVTGELFF. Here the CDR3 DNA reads TGTGCCAGCAGTTTATCGCAGGGGTATGTCACCGGGGAGCTGTTTTTT.

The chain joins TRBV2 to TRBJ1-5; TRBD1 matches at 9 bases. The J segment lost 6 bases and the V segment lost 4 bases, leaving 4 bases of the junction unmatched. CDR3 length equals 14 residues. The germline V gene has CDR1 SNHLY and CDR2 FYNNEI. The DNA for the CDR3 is TGTGCCAGCAGTGTACAGGGGGCAGGTCAGCCCCAGCATTTT. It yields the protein CASSVQGAGQPQHF.

The CDR3 DNA is TGTGCCAGCAGCTACTCCGGGACAGGGAGGACCGGGGAGCTGTTTTTT. Protein sequence: CASSYSGTGRTGELFF. This chain uses TRBV11-1 with TRBJ2-2; TRBD1 matches 9 bases. Germline CDR1 and CDR2: SGHAT and FQDESV (reference sequence). The length of the CDR3 is 16 residues. V lost 4 bases and J lost 5; bases outside the gene matches: 8.

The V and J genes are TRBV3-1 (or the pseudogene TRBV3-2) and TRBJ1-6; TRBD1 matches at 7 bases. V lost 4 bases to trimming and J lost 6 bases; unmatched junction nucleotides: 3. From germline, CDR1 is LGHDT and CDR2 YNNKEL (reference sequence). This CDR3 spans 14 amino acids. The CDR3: CASSPTGRNSPLHF. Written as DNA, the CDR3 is TGTGCCAGCAGCCCGACAGGGCGTAATTCACCCCTCCACTTT.

The CDR3 DNA reads as TGTGCCAGCAGCCAAGGAGGCGGCAGTAACTCGTACACCTTC. It yields the protein CASSQGGGSNSYTF. The chain combines TRBV3-1 (or the pseudogene TRBV3-2) with TRBJ1-2; no firm D call. V lost 1 base and J lost 11, with 17 bases in between. Germline CDR1 is LGHDT and CDR2 is YNNKEL (reference sequence). The CDR3 spans 14 residues.

The CDR3 is CASSVGGGRGTEAFF. CDR3 nucleotides: TGTGCCAGCAGCGTAGGAGGGGGCCGAGGCACTGAAGCTTTCTTT. This sequence joins TRBV9 and TRBJ1-1; 7 bases map to TRBD1. Germline V gives CDR1 SGDLS, CDR2 YYNGEE. V lost 0 bases, J lost 4 bases, and 6 bases stayed unmatched. The CDR3 has 15 residues.

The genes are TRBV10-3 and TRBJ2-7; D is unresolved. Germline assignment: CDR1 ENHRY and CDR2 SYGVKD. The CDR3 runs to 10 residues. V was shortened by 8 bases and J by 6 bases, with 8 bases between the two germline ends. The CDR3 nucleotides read TGTGCCATCGGAGATTTCGAGCAGTACTTC. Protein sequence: CAIGDFEQYF.

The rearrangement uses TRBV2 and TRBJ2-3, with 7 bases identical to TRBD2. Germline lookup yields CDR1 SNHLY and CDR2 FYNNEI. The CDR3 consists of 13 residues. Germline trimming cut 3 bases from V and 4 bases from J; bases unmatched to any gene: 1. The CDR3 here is CASSDLAADTQYF. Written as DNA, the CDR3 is TGTGCCAGCAGTGATCTAGCGGCAGATACGCAGTATTTT.